The entry that follows covers one TCR beta chain sequence. Germline assignment: CDR1 SGDLS and CDR2 YYNGEE. Trimming left V 4 bases short and J 5 bases short, with 13 bases between. This CDR3 comprises 14 residues. This specimen belongs to a study of long-term antiretroviral therapy in people with HIV. The run of the v3.0 immunoSEQ assay was at survey level. Clones were sequenced by immunoSEQ multiplex PCR, and TCRdb holds only the in-frame ones, with some missing. The top ten hold 10% to 13% of the sample, which has around 30,000 clones, over 90% seen once. Sequencing used unsorted PBMCs, obtained 6.2 years after starting antiretroviral therapy. This clonotype originated in a man in his forties with HIV. The chain employs TRBV9 and TRBJ1-5; the D gene is possibly TRBD1 (5 bases). CDR3 nucleotide sequence: TGTGCCAGCAGCTCCTGGGGGGGGGATCAGCCCCAGCATTTT. It translates to CASSSWGGDQPQHF. Filled out from reference TRBV9 and TRBJ1-5, the complete variable domain reads DSGVTQTPKHLITATGQRVTLRCSPRSGDLSVYWYQQSLDQGLQFLIQYYNGEERAKGNILERFSAQQFPDLHSELNLSSLELGDSALYFCASSSWGGDQPQHFGDGTRLSIL.